The entry below describes one T cell receptor beta chain. Clones were read by immunoSEQ multiplex PCR, and TCRdb kept only the in-frame ones, dropping some. The sample includes tens of thousands of clones, approximately 90% of them seen just once. In germline, CDR1 is LGHNA, CDR2 YSLEER. CDR3 length: 16 amino acids. Trimming took 0 bases from V and 3 from J; bases not matched to a gene: 2. The data belong to a study of PD-1 blockade in classical Hodgkin lymphoma. Study background: A 3 mg/kg intravenous dose of nivolumab was received by patients every 2 weeks.

Time point of the sample: cycle 4 day 1 (C4D1), after 5 to 7 weeks of nivolumab. Every patient relapsed after autologous stem cell transplantation, and brentuximab vedotin exposure varied. Source: peripheral blood mononuclear cells (PBMCs), taken before the fourth cycle of nivolumab. The chain is built from TRBV4-3 and TRBJ2-2, with 9 bases fitting TRBD1. This TCR derives from a human donor with classical Hodgkin lymphoma. The CDR3 is CASSQDWTGDTGELFF. CDR3 nucleotide sequence: TGCGCCAGCAGCCAAGATTGGACAGGGGACACCGGGGAGCTGTTTTTT.